Sequencing of this T cell receptor beta chain was carried out in a study of T cell changes during pregnancy in multiple sclerosis. The assay was immunoSEQ multiplex PCR, and TCRdb's table has in-frame clones only and misses some. The repertoire holds roughly 120,000 clones, over 85% seen once, with under 7% in the top ten. V was pared by 4 bases and J by 3 bases, with 7 bases of the junction left unmatched. The CDR3 has 16 residues. Germline CDR1 MNHNS, CDR2 SASEGT. The sequences come from peripheral blood, collected before pregnancy. This receptor was identified in a female donor with multiple sclerosis, enrolled in a pregnancy study. The chain links TRBV6-1 to TRBJ2-1; 9 positions match TRBD1. CDR3 sequence reads: CASSAAGTGHYNEQFF. DNA for the CDR3: TGTGCCAGCAGTGCCGCCGGGACAGGGCACTACAATGAGCAGTTCTTC.